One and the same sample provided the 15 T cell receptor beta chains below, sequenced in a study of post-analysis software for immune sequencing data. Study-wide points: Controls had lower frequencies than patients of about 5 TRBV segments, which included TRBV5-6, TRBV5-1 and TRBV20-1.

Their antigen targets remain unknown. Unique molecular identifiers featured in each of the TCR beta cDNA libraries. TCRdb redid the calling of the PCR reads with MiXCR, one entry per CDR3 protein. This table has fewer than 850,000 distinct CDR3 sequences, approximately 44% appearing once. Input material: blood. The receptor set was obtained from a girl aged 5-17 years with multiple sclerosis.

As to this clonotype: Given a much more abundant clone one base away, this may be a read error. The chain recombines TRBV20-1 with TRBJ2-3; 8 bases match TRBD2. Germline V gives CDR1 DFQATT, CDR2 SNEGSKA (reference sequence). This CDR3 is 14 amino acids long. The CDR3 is CSAGLAASTDTRYF. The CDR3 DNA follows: TGCAGTGCAGGACTAGCTGCTAGCACAGATACGCGGTATTTT.

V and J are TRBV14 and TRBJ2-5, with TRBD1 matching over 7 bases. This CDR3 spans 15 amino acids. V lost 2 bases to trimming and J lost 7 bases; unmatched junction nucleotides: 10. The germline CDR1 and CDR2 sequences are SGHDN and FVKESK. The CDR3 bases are TGTGCCAGCAGCCAATACGTCGGGACAGAAGCGACCCAGTACTTC. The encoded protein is CASSQYVGTEATQYF.

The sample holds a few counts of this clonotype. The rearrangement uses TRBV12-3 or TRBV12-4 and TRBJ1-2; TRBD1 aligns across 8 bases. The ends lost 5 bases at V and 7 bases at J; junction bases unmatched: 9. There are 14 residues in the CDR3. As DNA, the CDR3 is TGTGCCAGCAGTCTAGGACAGGGAGCGGGTGGCTACACCTTC. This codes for CASSLGQGAGGYTF.

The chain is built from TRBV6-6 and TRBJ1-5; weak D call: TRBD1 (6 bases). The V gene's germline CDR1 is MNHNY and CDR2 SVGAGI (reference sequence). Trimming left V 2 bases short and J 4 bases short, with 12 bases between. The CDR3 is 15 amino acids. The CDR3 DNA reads TGTGCCAGCAGTTACGAGGGGGGGCGAAATCAGCCCCAGCATTTT. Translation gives CASSYEGGRNQPQHF.

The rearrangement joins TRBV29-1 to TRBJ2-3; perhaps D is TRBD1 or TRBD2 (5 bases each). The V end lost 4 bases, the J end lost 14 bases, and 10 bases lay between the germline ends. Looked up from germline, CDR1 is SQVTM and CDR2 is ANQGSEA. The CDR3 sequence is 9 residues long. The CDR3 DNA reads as TGCAGCGTTGGGGGCGCGGGGTATTTT. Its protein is CSVGGAGYF.

This CDR3 is CAISESWGSGRTEAFF. In nucleotides, the CDR3 is TGTGCCATCAGTGAGTCGTGGGGTTCTGGTCGGACTGAAGCTTTCTTT. The chain uses TRBV10-3 and TRBJ1-1; D call uncertain. The CDR3 covers 16 residues. Per the germline V gene, CDR1 is ENHRY and CDR2 is SYGVKD. Trimming removed 0 bases from V and 5 bases from J, with 16 bases in between.

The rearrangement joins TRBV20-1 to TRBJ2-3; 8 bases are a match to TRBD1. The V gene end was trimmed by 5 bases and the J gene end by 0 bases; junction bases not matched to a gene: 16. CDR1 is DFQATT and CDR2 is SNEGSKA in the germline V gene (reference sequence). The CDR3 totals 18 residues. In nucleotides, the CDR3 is TGCAGTGCTTCGGGACAGGCGAACACGGGAGAGAGCACAGATACGCAGTATTTT. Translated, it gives CSASGQANTGESTDTQYF.

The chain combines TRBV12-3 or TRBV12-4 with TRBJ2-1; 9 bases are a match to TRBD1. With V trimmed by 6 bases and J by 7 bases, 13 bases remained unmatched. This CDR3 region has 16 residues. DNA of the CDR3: TGTGCCAGCAGGGGCCCGGGACAGGGATACGTGAATGAGCAGTTCTTC. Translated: CASRGPGQGYVNEQFF.

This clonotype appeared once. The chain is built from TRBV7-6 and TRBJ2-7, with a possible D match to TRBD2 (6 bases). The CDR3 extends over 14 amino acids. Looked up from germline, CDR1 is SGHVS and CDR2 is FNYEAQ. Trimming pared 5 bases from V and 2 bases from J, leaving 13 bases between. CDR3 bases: TGTGCCAGCAGCATAAGTAGCGGAACCTACGAGCAGTACTTC. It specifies CASSISSGTYEQYF.

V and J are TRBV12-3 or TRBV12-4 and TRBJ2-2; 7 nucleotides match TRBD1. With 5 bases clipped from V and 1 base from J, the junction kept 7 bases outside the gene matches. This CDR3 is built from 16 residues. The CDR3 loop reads CASSPRQGMNTGELFF. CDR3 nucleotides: TGTGCCAGCAGTCCCCGACAGGGAATGAACACCGGGGAGCTGTTTTTT.

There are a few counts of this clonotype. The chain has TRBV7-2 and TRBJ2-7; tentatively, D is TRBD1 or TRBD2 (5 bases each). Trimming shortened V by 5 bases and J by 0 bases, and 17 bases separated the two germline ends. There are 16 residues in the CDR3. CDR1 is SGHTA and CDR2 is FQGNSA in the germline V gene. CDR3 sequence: CASSEMVSGTSYEQYF. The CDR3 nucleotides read TGTGCCAGCAGCGAGATGGTATCTGGGACCTCCTACGAGCAGTACTTC.

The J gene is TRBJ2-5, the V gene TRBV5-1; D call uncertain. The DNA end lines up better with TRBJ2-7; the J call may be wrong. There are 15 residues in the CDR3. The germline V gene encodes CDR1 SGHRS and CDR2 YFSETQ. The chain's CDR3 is CASSSLVARDHEQYF. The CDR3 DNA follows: TGCGCCAGCAGCTCTCTTGTGGCCCGAGACCACGAGCAGTACTTC.

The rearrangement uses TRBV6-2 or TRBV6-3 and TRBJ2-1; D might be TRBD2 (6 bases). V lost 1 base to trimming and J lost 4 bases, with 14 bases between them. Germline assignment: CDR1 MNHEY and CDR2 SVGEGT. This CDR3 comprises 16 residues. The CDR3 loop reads CASSYLGLAQYNEQFF. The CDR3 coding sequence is TGTGCCAGCAGTTACTTGGGTCTAGCGCAATACAATGAGCAGTTCTTC.

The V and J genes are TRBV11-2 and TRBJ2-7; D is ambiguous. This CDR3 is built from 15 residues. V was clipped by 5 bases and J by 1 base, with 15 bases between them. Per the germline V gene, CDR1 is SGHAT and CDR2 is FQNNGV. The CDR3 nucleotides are TGTGCCAGCAGCCCTACCGGGCAGACTTCCTACGAGCAGTACTTC. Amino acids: CASSPTGQTSYEQYF.

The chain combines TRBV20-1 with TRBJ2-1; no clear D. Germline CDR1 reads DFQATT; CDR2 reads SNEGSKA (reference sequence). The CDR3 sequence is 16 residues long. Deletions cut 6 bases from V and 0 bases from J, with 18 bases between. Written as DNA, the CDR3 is TGCAGTGCCCCGGGTTCCGGGCAGAGCTCCTACAATGAGCAGTTCTTC. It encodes CSAPGSGQSSYNEQFF.